These T cell receptor beta chains were read from a single sample in a study of blood T cell repertoires in COVID-19. Sequenced by immunoSEQ multiplex PCR; TCRdb stores in-frame clones only, minus some. The sample records about 130,000 clones, roughly 80% being singletons. Specimen: peripheral blood. The source of these receptors is a woman aged 45-65 years with acute or convalescent COVID-19. Both conserved end residues are part of each CDR3. The order of the fields is clone size, J gene, D gene, V gene, CDR3 DNA, CDR3 protein. The D gene is left open where the match is weak. Some rows mark clone size as missing; the rest say once, few, many or name a class of expanded clone.

abundance: -
j_gene: TRBJ1-1
d_gene: -
v_gene: TRBV30
CDR3nt: TGTGCCTGGAAGTACTCGACTGAAGCTTTCTTT
CDR3aa: CAWKYSTEAFF

abundance: -
j_gene: TRBJ1-5
d_gene: -
v_gene: TRBV6-5
CDR3nt: TGTGCCAGCAGTAGTACAGGCGACAATCAGCCCCAGCATTTT
CDR3aa: CASSSTGDNQPQHF

abundance: few
j_gene: TRBJ2-2
d_gene: -
v_gene: TRBV19
CDR3nt: TGTGCCAGTAGTATAGAAGCAGGAGGAACCGGGGAGCTGTTTTTT
CDR3aa: CASSIEAGGTGELFF

abundance: -
j_gene: TRBJ2-3
d_gene: -
v_gene: TRBV5-1
CDR3nt: TGCGCCAGCAGCTTCGAATCTACCCCAGATACGCAGTATTTT
CDR3aa: CASSFESTPDTQYF

abundance: -
j_gene: TRBJ2-7
d_gene: -
v_gene: TRBV29-1
CDR3nt: TGCAGCATAAAAATCGACAGCACCTACGAGCAGTACTTC
CDR3aa: CSIKIDSTYEQYF

abundance: -
j_gene: TRBJ1-6
d_gene: -
v_gene: TRBV25-1
CDR3nt: TGTGCCAGCAGTTTATCCGTTTCACCCCTCCACTTT
CDR3aa: CASSLSVSPLHF

abundance: -
j_gene: TRBJ1-1
d_gene: -
v_gene: TRBV12-3/TRBV12-4
CDR3nt: TGTGCCAGCAGTCGGAGGGCGAACACTGAAGCTTTCTTT
CDR3aa: CASSRRANTEAFF

abundance: -
j_gene: TRBJ2-3
d_gene: -
v_gene: TRBV18
CDR3nt: TGTGCCAGCTCACCACCCAGGGGAGAGGGGCACACAGATACGCAGTATTTT
CDR3aa: CASSPPRGEGHTDTQYF

abundance: once
j_gene: TRBJ1-3
d_gene: TRBD1
v_gene: TRBV19
CDR3nt: TGTGCCAGTAGCACAAACAGGGGTTCTGGAAACACCATATATTTT
CDR3aa: CASSTNRGSGNTIYF

abundance: -
j_gene: TRBJ1-2
d_gene: -
v_gene: TRBV30
CDR3nt: TGTGCCTGGAGTCCACAGGGAGTATGGCTCTTCCACACCTTC
CDR3aa: CAWSPQGVWLFHTF

abundance: once
j_gene: TRBJ2-1
d_gene: -
v_gene: TRBV24-1
CDR3nt: TGTGCCACCAGTGACCTGACAGGCCGAAGGTTCTTC
CDR3aa: CATSDLTGRRFF

abundance: medium-sized
j_gene: TRBJ1-2
d_gene: TRBD1
v_gene: TRBV3-1/TRBV3-2
CDR3nt: TGTGCCAGCAGCCTGACAGGGGGCGACTATGGCTACACCTTC
CDR3aa: CASSLTGGDYGYTF

abundance: -
j_gene: TRBJ1-5
d_gene: -
v_gene: TRBV5-1
CDR3nt: TGCGCCAGCAGCGCATCAGGGAATCAGCCCCAGCATTTT
CDR3aa: CASSASGNQPQHF

abundance: -
j_gene: TRBJ1-1
d_gene: TRBD1
v_gene: TRBV23-1
CDR3nt: TGCGCCAGCAGGAACCACAGGGGAGAGGAGGGGGTGCGGTACACTGAAGCTTTCTTT
CDR3aa: CASRNHRGEEGVRYTEAFF

abundance: -
j_gene: TRBJ1-5
d_gene: -
v_gene: TRBV2
CDR3nt: TGTGCCAGTGGGGCCCGGGGCAATCAGCCCCAGCATTTT
CDR3aa: CASGARGNQPQHF

abundance: -
j_gene: TRBJ1-2
d_gene: TRBD1
v_gene: TRBV13
CDR3nt: TGTGCCAGCAGCACCCGAGACAGGGGACACTATGGCTACACCTTC
CDR3aa: CASSTRDRGHYGYTF

abundance: -
j_gene: TRBJ2-3
d_gene: TRBD2
v_gene: TRBV3-1/TRBV3-2
CDR3nt: TGTGCCAGCAGCCGCACTAGCGGGGGTGGTCTAGGCACAGATACGCAGTATTTT
CDR3aa: CASSRTSGGGLGTDTQYF

abundance: -
j_gene: TRBJ1-1
d_gene: -
v_gene: TRBV25-1
CDR3nt: TGTGCCAGCAGTGAAGGGAGGAACACTGAAGCTTTCTTT
CDR3aa: CASSEGRNTEAFF

abundance: -
j_gene: TRBJ2-7
d_gene: TRBD1
v_gene: TRBV5-4
CDR3nt: TGTGCCAGCAGCTCAAACCGACAGGGCCTACCCTACGAGCAGTACTTC
CDR3aa: CASSSNRQGLPYEQYF

abundance: -
j_gene: TRBJ1-3
d_gene: -
v_gene: TRBV21-1
CDR3nt: TGTGCCAGCAGCCCCCATACCGGGACAGCTCACTCCCGCACCATATATTTT
CDR3aa: CASSPHTGTAHSRTIYF

abundance: -
j_gene: TRBJ2-1
d_gene: TRBD2
v_gene: TRBV19
CDR3nt: TGTGCCAGTAGTATTGTAAAGCGGGGGTCGGATGAGCAGTTCTTC
CDR3aa: CASSIVKRGSDEQFF

abundance: once
j_gene: TRBJ2-1
d_gene: TRBD1
v_gene: TRBV11-3
CDR3nt: TGTGCCAGCAGCGACAGGGAGATCAATGAGCAGTTCTTC
CDR3aa: CASSDREINEQFF

abundance: -
j_gene: TRBJ1-1
d_gene: -
v_gene: TRBV5-1
CDR3nt: TGCGCCAGCAGCTTGAGAGTGAACACTGAAGCTTTCTTT
CDR3aa: CASSLRVNTEAFF

abundance: -
j_gene: TRBJ2-2
d_gene: -
v_gene: TRBV7-2
CDR3nt: TGTGCCAGCAGGACGGGGTTTGACACCGGGGAGCTGTTTTTT
CDR3aa: CASRTGFDTGELFF

abundance: -
j_gene: TRBJ1-5
d_gene: TRBD1
v_gene: TRBV12-3/TRBV12-4
CDR3nt: TGTGCCAGCAGTCCAGGGGGTACACAGCCCCAGCATTTT
CDR3aa: CASSPGGTQPQHF

abundance: -
j_gene: TRBJ1-1
d_gene: -
v_gene: TRBV5-1
CDR3nt: TGCGCCAGCAGCCGAAAGGAGCCCCTTGAAGCTTTCTTT
CDR3aa: CASSRKEPLEAFF

abundance: -
j_gene: TRBJ2-7
d_gene: TRBD1
v_gene: TRBV12-3/TRBV12-4
CDR3nt: TGTGCCAGCGGGACAGGGGGGTACGAGCAGTACTTC
CDR3aa: CASGTGGYEQYF

abundance: -
j_gene: TRBJ1-1
d_gene: -
v_gene: TRBV7-3
CDR3nt: TGTGCCAGCAGCTTAACGCCCACAGGGCACACTGAAGCTTTCTTT
CDR3aa: CASSLTPTGHTEAFF

abundance: -
j_gene: TRBJ1-2
d_gene: TRBD1
v_gene: TRBV6-2/TRBV6-3
CDR3nt: TGTGCCAGCAGTTACCCGGGTGGGGGACAGGCCTATGGCTACACCTTC
CDR3aa: CASSYPGGGQAYGYTF

abundance: -
j_gene: TRBJ1-6
d_gene: -
v_gene: TRBV2
CDR3nt: TGTGCCAGCAGTGGGCCAGGGGTAGTTTCACCCCTCCACTTT
CDR3aa: CASSGPGVVSPLHF

abundance: -
j_gene: TRBJ1-2
d_gene: TRBD1
v_gene: TRBV30
CDR3nt: TGTGCCTGGGGACAGGGCGCTTTCTATGGCTACACCTTC
CDR3aa: CAWGQGAFYGYTF

abundance: once
j_gene: TRBJ2-3
d_gene: -
v_gene: TRBV2
CDR3nt: TGTGCCAGCAGGGAGCTTATAGATACGCAGTATTTT
CDR3aa: CASRELIDTQYF

abundance: once
j_gene: TRBJ2-6
d_gene: -
v_gene: TRBV2
CDR3nt: TGTGCCAGCAGTGATAGGCAGGGTATACTCAACGTCCTGACTTTC
CDR3aa: CASSDRQGILNVLTF

abundance: -
j_gene: TRBJ1-2
d_gene: TRBD1
v_gene: TRBV19
CDR3nt: TGTGCCAGTAGTATACTCTCAGGGGGCCGTGATGGCTACACCTTC
CDR3aa: CASSILSGGRDGYTF

abundance: -
j_gene: TRBJ1-1
d_gene: TRBD1
v_gene: TRBV19
CDR3nt: TGTGCCAGTAGTATAAGGGGACAGGGGGAAGCTTTCTTT
CDR3aa: CASSIRGQGEAFF

abundance: -
j_gene: TRBJ2-1
d_gene: -
v_gene: TRBV19
CDR3nt: TGTGCCAGTAGTGGTTACTCCCTTGTTAACAATGAGCAGTTCTTC
CDR3aa: CASSGYSLVNNEQFF

abundance: -
j_gene: TRBJ1-6
d_gene: TRBD1
v_gene: TRBV19
CDR3nt: TGTGCCAGTAGTCGTACAGGGGTAGTACGTTCACCCCTCCACTTT
CDR3aa: CASSRTGVVRSPLHF

abundance: once
j_gene: TRBJ1-1
d_gene: -
v_gene: TRBV30
CDR3nt: TGTGCCTGGCAAAATCAGGGGACTGAAGCTTTCTTT
CDR3aa: CAWQNQGTEAFF

abundance: -
j_gene: TRBJ1-2
d_gene: TRBD1
v_gene: TRBV9
CDR3nt: TGTGCCAGCAGCGTACAGACAGGGGTTACCCATGGCTACACCTTC
CDR3aa: CASSVQTGVTHGYTF

abundance: many
j_gene: TRBJ1-1
d_gene: -
v_gene: TRBV30
CDR3nt: TGTGCCTGGAGCCAACGGGGGGACACTGAAGCTTTCTTT
CDR3aa: CAWSQRGDTEAFF

abundance: -
j_gene: TRBJ2-2
d_gene: -
v_gene: TRBV27
CDR3nt: TGTGCCAGCAGTTCCACAGGGTTCGGGGAGCTGTTTTTT
CDR3aa: CASSSTGFGELFF

abundance: once
j_gene: TRBJ1-5
d_gene: -
v_gene: TRBV3-1/TRBV3-2
CDR3nt: TGTGCCAGCAGCCAAGACTTAGGGAGCCAGCCCCAGCATTTT
CDR3aa: CASSQDLGSQPQHF

abundance: few
j_gene: TRBJ1-1
d_gene: -
v_gene: TRBV28
CDR3nt: TGTGCCAGCAGTTTTCAGAGAGGAACTGAAGCTTTCTTT
CDR3aa: CASSFQRGTEAFF

abundance: -
j_gene: TRBJ1-2
d_gene: -
v_gene: TRBV6-5
CDR3nt: TGTGCCAGCAGGTTGGACATTAACTATGGCTACACCTTC
CDR3aa: CASRLDINYGYTF

abundance: -
j_gene: TRBJ1-2
d_gene: -
v_gene: TRBV7-8
CDR3nt: TGTGCCAGCAGCTCCGAGGGTGGTGGCTACACCTTC
CDR3aa: CASSSEGGGYTF

abundance: once
j_gene: TRBJ1-1
d_gene: -
v_gene: TRBV6-6
CDR3nt: TGTGCCAGCAGTTCCGTGGAGGGAGGGACTGAAGCTTTCTTT
CDR3aa: CASSSVEGGTEAFF

abundance: -
j_gene: TRBJ1-1
d_gene: TRBD1
v_gene: TRBV29-1
CDR3nt: TGCAGCGTTGGACAGGGTCGGACTGAAGCTTTCTTT
CDR3aa: CSVGQGRTEAFF

abundance: -
j_gene: TRBJ2-7
d_gene: TRBD2
v_gene: TRBV5-1
CDR3nt: TGCGCCAGCAGCTTGGTCGGGGGGACCTACGAGCAGTACTTC
CDR3aa: CASSLVGGTYEQYF

abundance: -
j_gene: TRBJ1-2
d_gene: -
v_gene: TRBV12-5
CDR3nt: TGTGCTAGTGGTTTGGATTGGGGCAGCTATGGCTACACCTTC
CDR3aa: CASGLDWGSYGYTF